The source of this T cell receptor beta chain is a study of T cell responses to AZD1222 COVID-19 vaccine. Study summary: Second doses that came at about 4 or about 12 weeks were put together. Whole-study findings and limits: Only a handful of AZD1222 recipients, several in all, had baseline seropositivity. No repertoire was sampled before or during the peak T cell response, only after it. Donor demographics were predominantly white British with a female majority; clonal diversity may be underestimated.

TCRdb's copy holds only in-frame clones and misses some; the assay was immunoSEQ multiplex PCR. In the table there are more than 250,000 clones, 80% to 95% of which are singletons. Trimming at V came to 3 bases and at J to 3 bases, leaving 3 bases not matched to a gene. The CDR3 is made up of 14 amino acids. Germline assignment: CDR1 MNHEY and CDR2 SMNVEV (reference sequence). As regards this clone: Antigen: not known.

This receptor was taken from an adult in good health. The source was peripheral blood, collected on day 0 of AZD1222 vaccination. The chain is built from TRBV27 and TRBJ1-2, with 8 positions matching TRBD1. CDR3 amino acids: CASSLTGVDYGYTF. CDR3 nucleotide sequence: TGTGCCAGCAGTTTGACAGGGGTAGACTATGGCTACACCTTC.